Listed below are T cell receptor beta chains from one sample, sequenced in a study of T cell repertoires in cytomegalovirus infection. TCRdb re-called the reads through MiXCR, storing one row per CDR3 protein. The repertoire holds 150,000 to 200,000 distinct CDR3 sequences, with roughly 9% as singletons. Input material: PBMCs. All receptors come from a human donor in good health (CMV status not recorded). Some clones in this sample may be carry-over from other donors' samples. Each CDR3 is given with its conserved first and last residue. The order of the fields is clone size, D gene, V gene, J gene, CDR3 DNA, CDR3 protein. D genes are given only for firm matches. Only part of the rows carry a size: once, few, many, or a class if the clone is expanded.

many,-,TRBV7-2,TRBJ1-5,TGTGCCAGCAGCTTACTGGGAGGCCAAAGGGGCAATCAGCCCCAGCATTTT,CASSLLGGQRGNQPQHF
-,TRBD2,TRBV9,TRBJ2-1,TGTGCCAGCAGCGTAGAGGGACTAGCGGGATACAATGAGCAGTTCTTC,CASSVEGLAGYNEQFF
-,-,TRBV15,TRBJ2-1,TGTGCCACCAGCCCCGGGCTAGTGCCCCACAATGAGCAGTTCTTC,CATSPGLVPHNEQFF
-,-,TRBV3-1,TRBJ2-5,TGTGCCAGCAGCCAACGGACCCCCCACCAAGAGACCCAGTACTTC,CASSQRTPHQETQYF
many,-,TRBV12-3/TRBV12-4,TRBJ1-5,TGTGCCAGCAGTTTTTCAGCTGGCGGGGTGCAAATTTATAGCAATCAGCCCCAGCATTTT,CASSFSAGGVQIYSNQPQHF
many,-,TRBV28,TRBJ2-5,TGTGCCAGCAGTTTAATGTTGAGGGAGACCCAGTACTTC,CASSLMLRETQYF
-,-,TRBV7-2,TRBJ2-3,TGTGCCAGCAGCTTAGGGGGAGCAGCGGTTCGCACAGATACGCAGTATTTT,CASSLGGAAVRTDTQYF
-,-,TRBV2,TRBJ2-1,TGTGCCAGCAGTCGGTATGAGCAGTTCTTC,CASSRYEQFF
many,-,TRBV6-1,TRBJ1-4,TGTGCCAGCCGCTTGGCCGCGGAAGAAAAACTGTTTTTT,CASRLAAEEKLFF
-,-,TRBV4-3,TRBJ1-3,TGCGCCAGCAGCCAAGATGTTTGGGGGATGGACGGAAACACCATATATTTT,CASSQDVWGMDGNTIYF
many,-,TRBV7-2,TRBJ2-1,TGTGCCAGCAGCTTCTTTGGCGATGAGCAGTTCTTC,CASSFFGDEQFF
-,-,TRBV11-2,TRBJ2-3,TGTGCCAGCAGCTTAGACAGGGCCCCCACAGATACGCAGTATTTT,CASSLDRAPTDTQYF
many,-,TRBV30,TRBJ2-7,TGTGCCTGGAGTTTCAGCTCCTACGAGCAGTACTTC,CAWSFSSYEQYF
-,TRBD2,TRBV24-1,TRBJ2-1,TGTGCCACCAGTATCACTAGCGGGAGCTCCTACAATGAGCAGTTCTTC,CATSITSGSSYNEQFF
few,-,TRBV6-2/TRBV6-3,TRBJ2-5,TGTGCCAGCGCTTACGGCGAAGAGACCCAGTACTTC,CASAYGEETQYF
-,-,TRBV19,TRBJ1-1,TGTGCCAGTAGTAATTTACCAGGGTTGAACACTGAAGCTTTCTTT,CASSNLPGLNTEAFF
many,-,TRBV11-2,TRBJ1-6,TGTGCCAGCAGCTTAGAGGGGAGCCATAATTCACCCCTCCACTTT,CASSLEGSHNSPLHF
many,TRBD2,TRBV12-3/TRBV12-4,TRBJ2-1,TGTGCCAGCAGCCCAGGACTAGCGGGACTGAATAAGGAGTTCTTC,CASSPGLAGLNKEFF
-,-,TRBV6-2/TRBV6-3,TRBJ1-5,TGTGCCAGCCGGGACGTCGATCAGCCCCAGCATTTT,CASRDVDQPQHF
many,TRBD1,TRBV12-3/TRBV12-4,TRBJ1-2,TGTGCCAGCAGTTTATTTCAGGGGGCGTCTGGCTACACCTTC,CASSLFQGASGYTF
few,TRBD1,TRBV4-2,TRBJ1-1,TGTGCCAGCAGCCAACATACTGGGACAGTGAACACTGAAGCTTTCTTT,CASSQHTGTVNTEAFF
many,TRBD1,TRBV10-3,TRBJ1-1,TGTGCCATCATGGGGACAGGGGTGAACACTGAAGCTTTCTTT,CAIMGTGVNTEAFF
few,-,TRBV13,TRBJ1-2,TGTGCCAGCAGCTCTCCGGGACGTAACTATGGCTACACCTTC,CASSSPGRNYGYTF
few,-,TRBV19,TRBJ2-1,TGTGCCAGTAGTCAGCGGTTCTCCTACAATGAGCAGTTCTTC,CASSQRFSYNEQFF
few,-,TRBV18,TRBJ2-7,TGTGCCAGCTCACCTCGAGAAGACTACGAGCAGTACTTC,CASSPREDYEQYF
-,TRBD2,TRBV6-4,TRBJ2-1,TGTGCCAGCAGTGCTGAGCGGGGCGAGCAGTTCTTC,CASSAERGEQFF
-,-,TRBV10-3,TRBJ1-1,TGTGCCATCAGTGTTGTAGACAGCGGGGTTGAGGCTTTCTTT,CAISVVDSGVEAFF
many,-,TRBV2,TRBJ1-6,TGTGCCAGCAGCACAGCAGGTTCACCCCTCCACTTT,CASSTAGSPLHF
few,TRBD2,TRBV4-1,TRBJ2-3,TGCGCCAGCAGCCAACGGGGGGGCCCGACAGATACGCAGTATTTT,CASSQRGGPTDTQYF
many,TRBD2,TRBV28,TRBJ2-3,TGTGCCAGCAGTACGACTAGCGGGTACACAGATACGCAGTATTTT,CASSTTSGYTDTQYF
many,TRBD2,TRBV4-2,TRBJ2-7,TGTGCCAGCAGCCAAGACCCCACTAGCGGGAAAAGGTACTACGAGCAGTACTTC,CASSQDPTSGKRYYEQYF
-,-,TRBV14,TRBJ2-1,TGTGCCAGCAGCTACCCAGGGGGGGAGCTTCACAATGAGCAGTTCTTC,CASSYPGGELHNEQFF
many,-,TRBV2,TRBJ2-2,TGTGCCAGCAGTGTCGGCAGCGCGAACACCGGGGAGCTGTTTTTT,CASSVGSANTGELFF
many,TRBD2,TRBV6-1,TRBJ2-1,TGTGCCAGCAGCCAGACTAGCGGGACCTACAATGAGCAGTTCTTC,CASSQTSGTYNEQFF
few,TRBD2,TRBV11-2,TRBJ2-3,TGTGCCAGCAGCTTTACTAGCGGGGGCATCCAAGATACGCAGTATTTT,CASSFTSGGIQDTQYF